This TCR beta chain was retrieved from a study of T cell repertoires in cytomegalovirus infection. The overall study: Indications came from public TCR beta signatures; they pointed to CMV infection and to a matching HLA type. The study, taken as a whole, reports: Totalled public TCR beta family frequency picked out people who carried CMV plus the relevant HLA. HLA-C-restricted TCR beta clonotypes specific for CMV led the ex vivo response.

This clonotype was seen many times. As yet, its antigen is unknown. TCRdb passed the reads through MiXCR, listing each CDR3 protein once. Altogether some 450,000 distinct CDR3 sequences are present, roughly 30% being singletons, with the ten largest covering around 13%. This TCR derives from a human donor in good health (CMV status not recorded). Some clones in this sample may be carry-over from other donors' samples. Material for sequencing was PBMCs.

The CDR3 bases are TGTGCCAGCAGTCAAGACAGGGGTAACACCGGGGAGCTGTTTTTT. Translated: CASSQDRGNTGELFF. The chain uses TRBV6-5 and TRBJ2-2; 8 nucleotides align to TRBD1. The CDR3 contains 15 residues. V was pared by 5 bases and J by 2 bases, with 4 bases of the junction left unmatched. Germline lookup yields CDR1 MNHEY and CDR2 SVGAGI.